Only one count was recorded for the clone carrying this T cell receptor beta chain. These data belong to a study of OX40 agonist ivuxolimab in advanced cancers. Profiling relied on immunoSEQ multiplex PCR, and the TCRdb table lists in-frame clones only, not all of them. The sample carries about 68,000 clones, 83% recorded once. The sequence was obtained from an adult with an advanced solid tumor such as melanoma, head and neck, liver or kidney cancer. The sequences come from CD4+ or CD8+ T cells sorted from blood, collected in a trial of the OX40 agonist ivuxolimab.

The CDR3 reads CSAGYEQYF. CDR3 DNA: TGCAGTGCGGGATACGAGCAGTACTTC. V is TRBV20-1 and J is TRBJ2-7; D uncertain. The CDR3 is 9 amino acids. The germline V gene has CDR1 DFQATT and CDR2 SNEGSKA (reference sequence). V lost 6 bases and J lost 4, with 4 bases in between.